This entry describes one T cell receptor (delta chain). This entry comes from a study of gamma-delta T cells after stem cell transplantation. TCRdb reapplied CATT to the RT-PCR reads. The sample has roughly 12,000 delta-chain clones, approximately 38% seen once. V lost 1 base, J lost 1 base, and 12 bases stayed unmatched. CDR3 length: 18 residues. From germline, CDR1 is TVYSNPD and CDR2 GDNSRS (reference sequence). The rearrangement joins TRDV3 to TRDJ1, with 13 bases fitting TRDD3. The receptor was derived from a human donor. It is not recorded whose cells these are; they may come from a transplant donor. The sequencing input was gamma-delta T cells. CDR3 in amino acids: CAFMPALGDTGLTDKLIF. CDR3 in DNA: TGTGCCTTTATGCCCGCACTGGGGGATACGGGCCTCACCGATAAACTCATCTTT.